This note documents a single TCR beta chain sequence. The CDR3 is 16 amino acids. Trimming stripped 0 bases from V and 4 bases from J, with 16 bases between. The record originates from a study of blood T cell repertoires in COVID-19. Study-wide background: T cells, B-cell-depleted T cells, or PBMCs supplied cDNA or gDNA.

TCRdb keeps only in-frame clones here, not all; method: immunoSEQ multiplex PCR. The sample lists around 170,000 clones, 86% occurring once. The chain carries TRBV23-1 and TRBJ2-7; possible D gene TRBD1, 6 bases. TRBV23-1 is recorded as an ORF, its role being uncertain. Source material: peripheral blood. The sequence was collected from a woman in her seventies with acute or convalescent COVID-19. The CDR3 spells CASSQSTGSALYEQYF. In DNA form, the CDR3 reads TGCGCCAGCAGTCAATCTACAGGGTCGGCTTTGTACGAGCAGTACTTC.